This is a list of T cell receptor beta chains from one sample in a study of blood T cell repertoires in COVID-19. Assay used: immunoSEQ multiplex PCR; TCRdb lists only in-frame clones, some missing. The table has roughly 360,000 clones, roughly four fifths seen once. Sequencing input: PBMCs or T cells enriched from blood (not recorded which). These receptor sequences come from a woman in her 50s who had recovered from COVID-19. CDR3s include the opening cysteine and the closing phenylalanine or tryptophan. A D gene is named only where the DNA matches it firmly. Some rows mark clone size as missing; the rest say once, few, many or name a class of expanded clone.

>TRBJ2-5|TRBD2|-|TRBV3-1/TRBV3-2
CASSQDRSLAGRETQYF
TGTGCCAGCAGCCAAGATCGTTCACTAGCGGGAAGAGAGACCCAGTACTTC
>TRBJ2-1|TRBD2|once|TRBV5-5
CASESGTSGSYEQFF
TGTGCCAGCGAGTCCGGGACTAGCGGGAGCTATGAGCAGTTCTTC
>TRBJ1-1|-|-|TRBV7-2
CASSLVGLAENTEAFF
TGTGCCAGCAGCTTAGTTGGTTTGGCGGAGAACACTGAAGCTTTCTTT
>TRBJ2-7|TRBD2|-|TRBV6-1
CASSESVGGRVDEQYF
TGTGCCAGCAGTGAAAGTGTGGGGGGGAGAGTCGACGAGCAGTACTTC
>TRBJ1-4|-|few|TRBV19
CASSIALGLHQNEKLFF
TGTGCCAGTAGTATAGCTCTAGGACTTCACCAAAATGAAAAACTGTTTTTT
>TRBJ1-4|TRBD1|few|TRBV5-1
CASSSGGQGNEKLFF
TGCGCCAGCAGCTCTGGGGGACAGGGGAATGAAAAACTGTTTTTT
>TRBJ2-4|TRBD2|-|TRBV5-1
CASSLAGEIQYF
TGCGCCAGCAGCTTAGCGGGGGAAATTCAGTACTTC
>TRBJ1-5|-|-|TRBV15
CATSRDPGSNQPQHF
TGTGCCACCAGCAGAGATCCAGGGAGCAATCAGCCCCAGCATTTT
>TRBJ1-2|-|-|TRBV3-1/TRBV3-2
CASSRREPSRGGYTF
TGTGCCAGCAGCCGCCGGGAGCCTTCGAGAGGTGGCTACACCTTC
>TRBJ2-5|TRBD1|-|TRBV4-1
CASSQDGTGGETQYF
TGCGCCAGCAGCCAAGATGGTACAGGGGGCGAGACCCAGTACTTC
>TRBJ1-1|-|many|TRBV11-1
CASSLRGWTEAFF
TGTGCCAGCAGCTTACGGGGGTGGACTGAAGCTTTCTTT
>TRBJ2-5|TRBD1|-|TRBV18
CASSLRTGEETQYF
TGTGCCAGCTCCCTTAGGACAGGGGAAGAGACCCAGTACTTC
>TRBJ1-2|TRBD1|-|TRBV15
CATSRGTGGNYGYTF
TGTGCCACCAGCAGAGGGACAGGGGGAAACTATGGCTACACCTTC
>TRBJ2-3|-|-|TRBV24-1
CATSGEGRTDTQYF
TGTGCCACCAGTGGCGAGGGTAGGACAGATACGCAGTATTTT
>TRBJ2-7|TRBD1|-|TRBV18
CASSPGTGDEQYF
TGTGCCAGCTCACCTGGGACAGGGGACGAGCAGTACTTC
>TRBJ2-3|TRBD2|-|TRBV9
CASSVGGGSTDTQYF
TGTGCCAGCAGCGTGGGCGGGGGTAGCACAGATACGCAGTATTTT
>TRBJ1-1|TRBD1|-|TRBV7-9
CASSLGNWDRLAAFF
TGTGCCAGCAGCCTCGGAAATTGGGACAGGCTAGCAGCTTTCTTT
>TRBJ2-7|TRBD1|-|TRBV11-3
CASSFRQGNDEQYF
TGTGCCAGCAGCTTTCGACAGGGCAACGACGAGCAGTACTTC
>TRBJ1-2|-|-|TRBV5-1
CASSWAGADYGYTF
TGCGCCAGCAGCTGGGCTGGGGCAGACTATGGCTACACCTTC
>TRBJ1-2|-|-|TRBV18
CASSPGGDGYTF
TGTGCCAGCTCACCTGGAGGGGATGGCTACACCTTC
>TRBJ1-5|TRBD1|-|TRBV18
CASSEGQGSGQPQHF
TGTGCCAGCTCAGAGGGACAGGGGTCTGGACAGCCCCAGCATTTT
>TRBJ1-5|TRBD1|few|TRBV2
CASSGIDRASEPQHF
TGTGCCAGCAGTGGAATCGACAGGGCCTCCGAGCCCCAGCATTTT
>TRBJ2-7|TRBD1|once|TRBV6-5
CASSTGTASYEQYF
TGTGCCAGCAGTACCGGGACAGCTTCCTACGAGCAGTACTTC
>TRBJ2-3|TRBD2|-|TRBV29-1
CSVVSSGEADTQYF
TGCAGCGTTGTGAGTAGCGGGGAAGCAGATACGCAGTATTTT
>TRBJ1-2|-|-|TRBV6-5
CASRSSASGVGYTF
TGTGCCAGCAGGTCCTCAGCCTCAGGGGTTGGCTACACCTTC
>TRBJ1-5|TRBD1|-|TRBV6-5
CASRRQGGRDQPQHF
TGTGCCAGCAGACGACAGGGGGGGAGAGATCAGCCCCAGCATTTT
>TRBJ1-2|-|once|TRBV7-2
CASSLPPTGIFYTF
TGTGCCAGCAGCTTACCCCCGACGGGTATTTTCTACACCTTC
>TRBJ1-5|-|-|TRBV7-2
CASSMDIRNQPQHF
TGTGCCAGCAGCATGGACATACGCAATCAGCCCCAGCATTTT
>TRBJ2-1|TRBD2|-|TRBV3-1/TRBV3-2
CASSQSGRRVNEQFF
TGTGCCAGCAGCCAAAGCGGGAGACGGGTCAATGAGCAGTTCTTC
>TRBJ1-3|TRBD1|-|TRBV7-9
CASSFGTGGYFPGNTIYF
TGTGCCAGCAGCTTCGGGACAGGGGGTTACTTCCCTGGAAACACCATATATTTT
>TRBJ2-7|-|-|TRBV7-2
CASSLASGPSSYEQYF
TGTGCCAGCAGCTTAGCGAGCGGGCCGAGCTCCTACGAGCAGTACTTC
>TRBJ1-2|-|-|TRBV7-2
CASSLARGLVDGYTF
TGTGCCAGCAGCTTAGCGCGGGGTCTTGTCGATGGCTACACCTTC
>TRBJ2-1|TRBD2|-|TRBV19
CASSAGVAGVSYNEQFF
TGTGCCAGTAGTGCCGGGGTAGCGGGAGTCTCCTACAATGAGCAGTTCTTC
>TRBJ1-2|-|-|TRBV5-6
CASSGGRNDGYTF
TGTGCCAGCAGCGGCGGGAGAAACGATGGCTACACCTTC
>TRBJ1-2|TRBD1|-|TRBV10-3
CAISESTRGPILSYTF
TGTGCCATCAGTGAGTCGACCAGGGGGCCTATTCTTAGCTACACCTTC
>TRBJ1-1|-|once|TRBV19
CASSIGASSIRATEAFF
TGTGCCAGTAGTATTGGGGCCAGTTCTATCCGGGCCACTGAAGCTTTCTTT
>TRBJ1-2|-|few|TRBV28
CASRATGYTF
TGTGCCAGCAGAGCCACTGGCTACACCTTC
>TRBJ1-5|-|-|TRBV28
CASSSVNQPQHF
TGTGCCAGCAGTTCGGTCAATCAGCCCCAGCATTTT
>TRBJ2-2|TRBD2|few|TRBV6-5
CASLAGPNTGELFF
TGTGCCAGCCTAGCGGGCCCGAACACCGGGGAGCTGTTTTTT
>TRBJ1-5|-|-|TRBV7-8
CASSLSGEGQPQHF
TGTGCCAGCAGCTTATCAGGGGAGGGACAGCCCCAGCATTTT
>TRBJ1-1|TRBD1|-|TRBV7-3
CASSPGTGSTEAFF
TGTGCCAGCAGCCCCGGGACAGGGAGCACTGAAGCTTTCTTT
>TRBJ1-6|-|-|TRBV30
CAWSTGDWLNSPLHF
TGTGCCTGGAGTACGGGGGACTGGTTGAATTCACCCCTCCACTTT